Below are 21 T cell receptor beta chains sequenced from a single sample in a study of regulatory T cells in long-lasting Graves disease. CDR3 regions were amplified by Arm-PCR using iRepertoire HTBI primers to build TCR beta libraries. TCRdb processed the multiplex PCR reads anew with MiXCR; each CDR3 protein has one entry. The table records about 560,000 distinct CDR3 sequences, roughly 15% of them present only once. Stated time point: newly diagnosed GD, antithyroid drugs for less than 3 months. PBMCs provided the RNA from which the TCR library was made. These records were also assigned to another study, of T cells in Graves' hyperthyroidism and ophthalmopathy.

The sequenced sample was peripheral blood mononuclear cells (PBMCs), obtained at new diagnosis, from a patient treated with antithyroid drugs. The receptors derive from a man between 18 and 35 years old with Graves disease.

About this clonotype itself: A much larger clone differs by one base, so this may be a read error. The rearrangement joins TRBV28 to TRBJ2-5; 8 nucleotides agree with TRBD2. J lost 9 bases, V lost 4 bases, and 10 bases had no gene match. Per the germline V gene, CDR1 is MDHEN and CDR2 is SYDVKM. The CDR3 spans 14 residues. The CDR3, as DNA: TGTGCCAGCAGTTACGGGACTAACGGGAGGGCCCAGTACTTC. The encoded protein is CASSYGTNGRAQYF. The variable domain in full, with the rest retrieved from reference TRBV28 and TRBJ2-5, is DVKVTQSSRYLVKRTGEKVFLECVQDMDHENMFWYRQDPGLGLRLIYFSYDVKMKEKGDIPEGYSVSREKKERFSLILESASTNQTSMYLCASSYGTNGRAQYFGPGTRLLVL.

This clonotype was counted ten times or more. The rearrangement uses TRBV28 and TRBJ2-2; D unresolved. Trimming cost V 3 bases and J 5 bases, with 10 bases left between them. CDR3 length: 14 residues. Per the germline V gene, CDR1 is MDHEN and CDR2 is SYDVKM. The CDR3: CASSLWSETGELFF. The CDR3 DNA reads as TGTGCCAGCAGTTTGTGGTCCGAGACCGGGGAGCTGTTTTTT.

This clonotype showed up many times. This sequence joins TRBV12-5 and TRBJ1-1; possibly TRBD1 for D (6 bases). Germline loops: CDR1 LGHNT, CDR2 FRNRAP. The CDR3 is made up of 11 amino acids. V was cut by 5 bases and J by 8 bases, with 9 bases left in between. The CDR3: CASGLTGEAFF. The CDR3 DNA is TGTGCTAGTGGTCTGACAGGCGAAGCTTTCTTT. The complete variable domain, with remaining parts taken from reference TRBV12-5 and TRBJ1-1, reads DARVTQTPRHKVTEMGQEVTMRCQPILGHNTVFWYRQTMMQGLELLAYFRNRAPLDDSGMPKDRFSAEMPDATLATLKIQPSEPRDSAVYFCASGLTGEAFFGQGTRLTVV.

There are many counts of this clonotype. This CDR3 reads CASSQDPPGATEAFF. The CDR3 region has the DNA TGCGCCAGCAGCCAAGATCCCCCGGGGGCCACTGAAGCTTTCTTT. The chain has TRBV4-1 and TRBJ1-1; the D gene is possibly TRBD1 (6 bases). The CDR3 extends over 15 amino acids. The V end lost 0 bases, the J end lost 4 bases, and 12 bases lay between the germline ends. Germline loops: CDR1 MGHRA, CDR2 YSYEKL.

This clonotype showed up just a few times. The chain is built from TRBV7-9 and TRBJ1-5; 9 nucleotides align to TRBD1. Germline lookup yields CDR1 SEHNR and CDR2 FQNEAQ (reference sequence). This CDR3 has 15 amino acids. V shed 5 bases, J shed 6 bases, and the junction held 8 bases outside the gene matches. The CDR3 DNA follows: TGTGCCAGCAGCAAGACGGACAGGGGCGGTCAGCCCCAGCATTTT. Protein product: CASSKTDRGGQPQHF. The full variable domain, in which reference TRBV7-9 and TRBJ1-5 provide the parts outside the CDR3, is DTGVSQNPRHKITKRGQNVTFRCDPISEHNRLYWYRQTLGQGPEFLTYFQNEAQLEKSRLLSDRFSAERPKGSFSTLEIQRTEQGDSAMYLCASSKTDRGGQPQHFGDGTRLSIL.

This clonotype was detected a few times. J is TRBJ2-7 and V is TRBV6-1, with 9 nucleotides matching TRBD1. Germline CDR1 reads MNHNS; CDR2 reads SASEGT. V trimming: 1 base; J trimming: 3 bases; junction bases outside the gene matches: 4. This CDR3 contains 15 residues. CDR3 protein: CASSEGQGEFYEQYF. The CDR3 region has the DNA TGTGCCAGCAGTGAAGGACAGGGGGAGTTCTACGAGCAGTACTTC.

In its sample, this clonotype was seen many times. This CDR3 reads CASSYFREPKNQPQHF. DNA of the CDR3: TGTGCCAGCAGTTACTTTCGTGAGCCTAAGAATCAGCCCCAGCATTTT. V and J are TRBV6-2 or TRBV6-3 and TRBJ1-5, with D hard to call. This CDR3 comprises 16 residues. V lost 1 base, J lost 4 bases, and 14 bases lay in between. The germline V gene encodes CDR1 MNHEY and CDR2 SVGEGT.

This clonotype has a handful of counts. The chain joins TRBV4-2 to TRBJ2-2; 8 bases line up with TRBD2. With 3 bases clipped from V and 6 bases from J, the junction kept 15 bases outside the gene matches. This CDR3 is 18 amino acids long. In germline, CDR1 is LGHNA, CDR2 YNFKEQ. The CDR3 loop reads CASSHVPGLEISPGELFF. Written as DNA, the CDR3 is TGTGCCAGCAGCCATGTGCCGGGACTAGAGATTTCCCCCGGGGAGCTGTTTTTT.

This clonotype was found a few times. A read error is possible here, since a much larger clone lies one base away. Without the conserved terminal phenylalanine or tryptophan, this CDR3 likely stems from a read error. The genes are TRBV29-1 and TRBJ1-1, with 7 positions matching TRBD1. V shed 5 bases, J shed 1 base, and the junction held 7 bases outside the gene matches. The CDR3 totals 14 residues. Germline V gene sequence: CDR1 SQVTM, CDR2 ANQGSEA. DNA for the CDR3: TGCAGCGTTACCCGGGACAGACCGAACACTGAAGCTTTCCTT. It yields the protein CSVTRDRPNTEAFL.

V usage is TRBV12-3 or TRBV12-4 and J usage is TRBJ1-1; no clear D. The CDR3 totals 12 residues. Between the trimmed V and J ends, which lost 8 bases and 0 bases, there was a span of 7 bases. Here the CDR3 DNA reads TGTGCCAGCGGGCGAATGAACACTGAAGCTTTCTTT. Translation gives CASGRMNTEAFF.

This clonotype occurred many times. As DNA, the CDR3 is TGTGCCAGCACGACTCTAGGGGATCAGCCCCAGCATTTT. Translating gives CASTTLGDQPQHF. This sequence joins TRBV6-1 and TRBJ1-5, with D perhaps matching TRBD1 (5 bases). The CDR3 is 13 amino acids. Deletions cut 7 bases from V and 5 bases from J, with 12 bases between. CDR1 is MNHNS and CDR2 is SASEGT in the germline V gene.

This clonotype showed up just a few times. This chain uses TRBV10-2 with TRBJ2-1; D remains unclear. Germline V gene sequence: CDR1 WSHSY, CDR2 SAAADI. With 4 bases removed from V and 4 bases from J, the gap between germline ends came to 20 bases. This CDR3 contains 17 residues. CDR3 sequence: CASSVSTTLEGYNEQFF. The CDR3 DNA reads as TGCGCCAGCAGTGTTTCAACTACCCTTGAAGGATACAATGAGCAGTTCTTC.

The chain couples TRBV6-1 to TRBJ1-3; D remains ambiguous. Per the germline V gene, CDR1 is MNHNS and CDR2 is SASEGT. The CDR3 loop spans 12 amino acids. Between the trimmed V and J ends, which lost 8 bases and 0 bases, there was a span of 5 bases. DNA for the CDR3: TGTGCCAGCGTCTCCTCTGGAAACACCATATATTTT. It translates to CASVSSGNTIYF.

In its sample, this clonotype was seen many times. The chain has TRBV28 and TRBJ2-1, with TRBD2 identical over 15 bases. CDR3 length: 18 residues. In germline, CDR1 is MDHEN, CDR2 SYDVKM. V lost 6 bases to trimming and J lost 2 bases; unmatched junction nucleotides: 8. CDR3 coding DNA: TGTGCCAGCAGCCCTGGACTAGCGGGAGGGGTGGCCTACAATGAGCAGTTCTTC. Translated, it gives CASSPGLAGGVAYNEQFF.

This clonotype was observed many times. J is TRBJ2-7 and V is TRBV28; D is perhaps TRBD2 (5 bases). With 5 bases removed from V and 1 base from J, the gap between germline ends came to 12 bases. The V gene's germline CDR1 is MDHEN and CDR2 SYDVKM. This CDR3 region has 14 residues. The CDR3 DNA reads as TGTGCCAGCAGTCCAGAGGGCAATTCCTACGAGCAGTACTTC. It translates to CASSPEGNSYEQYF.

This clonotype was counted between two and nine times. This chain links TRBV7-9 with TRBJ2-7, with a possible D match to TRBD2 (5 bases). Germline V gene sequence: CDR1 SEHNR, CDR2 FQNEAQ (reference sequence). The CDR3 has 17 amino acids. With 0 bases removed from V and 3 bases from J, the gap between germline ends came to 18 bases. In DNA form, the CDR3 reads TGTGCCAGCAGCTTAGCCCTGACCTTGGGAGCGAACTACGAGCAGTACTTC. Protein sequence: CASSLALTLGANYEQYF.

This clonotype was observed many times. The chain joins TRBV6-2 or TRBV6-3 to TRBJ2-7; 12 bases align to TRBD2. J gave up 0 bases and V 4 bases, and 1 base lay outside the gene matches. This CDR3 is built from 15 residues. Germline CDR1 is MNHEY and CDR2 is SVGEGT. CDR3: CASSSTSGSSYEQYF. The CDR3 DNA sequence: TGTGCCAGCAGTTCGACTAGCGGGAGCTCCTACGAGCAGTACTTC.

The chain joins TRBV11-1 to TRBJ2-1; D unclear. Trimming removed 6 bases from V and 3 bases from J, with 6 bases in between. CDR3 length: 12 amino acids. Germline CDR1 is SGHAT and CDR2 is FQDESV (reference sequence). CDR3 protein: CASRRLYNEQFF. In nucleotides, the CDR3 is TGTGCCAGCAGACGCCTCTACAATGAGCAGTTCTTC. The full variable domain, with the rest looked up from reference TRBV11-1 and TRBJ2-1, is EAEVAQSPRYKITEKSQAVAFWCDPISGHATLYWYRQILGQGPELLVQFQDESVVDDSQLPKDRFSAERLKGVDSTLKIQPAELGDSAMYLCASRRLYNEQFFGPGTRLTVL.

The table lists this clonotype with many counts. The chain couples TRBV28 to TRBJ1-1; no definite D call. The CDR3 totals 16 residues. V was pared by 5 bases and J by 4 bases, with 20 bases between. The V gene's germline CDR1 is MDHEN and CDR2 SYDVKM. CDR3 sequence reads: CASSTMVVNFGTEAFF. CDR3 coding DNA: TGTGCCAGCAGTACCATGGTTGTGAACTTCGGCACTGAAGCTTTCTTT.

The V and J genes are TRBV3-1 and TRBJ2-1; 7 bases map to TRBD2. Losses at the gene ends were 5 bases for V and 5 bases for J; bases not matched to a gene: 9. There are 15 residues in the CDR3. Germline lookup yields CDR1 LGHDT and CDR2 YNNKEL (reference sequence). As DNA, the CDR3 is TGTGCCAGCAGCGAAGGGGCTAGCGGAGACAATGAGCAGTTCTTC. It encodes CASSEGASGDNEQFF.

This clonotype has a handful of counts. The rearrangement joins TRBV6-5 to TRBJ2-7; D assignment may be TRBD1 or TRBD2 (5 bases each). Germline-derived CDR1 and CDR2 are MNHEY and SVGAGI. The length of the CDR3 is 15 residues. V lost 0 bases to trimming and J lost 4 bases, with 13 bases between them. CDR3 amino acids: CASSYSRGYPYEQYF. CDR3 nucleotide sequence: TGTGCCAGCAGTTACTCGAGGGGCTACCCATACGAGCAGTACTTC.